These T cell receptor beta chains were read from a single sample in a study of blood T cell repertoires in COVID-19. Repertoires were generated with immunoSEQ multiplex PCR, while TCRdb's copy carries only in-frame clones and drops some. The table shows fewer than 250,000 clones, with 82% occurring only once. The specimen sequenced was peripheral blood. The source is a woman in her 70s with acute or convalescent COVID-19. The CDR3 runs from the conserved cysteine through the conserved F or W. The order of the fields is J gene, clone size, CDR3 length, V gene, D gene, CDR3 protein, CDR3 DNA. D genes are given only for firm matches. Clone size is shown for a subset of rows, as once, few, many or a class of expanded clone.

TRBJ1-1	once	15	TRBV2	TRBD1	CASKGQGVPNTEAFF	TGTGCCAGCAAGGGACAGGGGGTACCGAACACTGAAGCTTTCTTT
TRBJ2-5	-	14	TRBV19	TRBD2	CASSILGTKETQYF	TGTGCCAGTAGTATTCTCGGGACTAAAGAGACCCAGTACTTC
TRBJ2-5	-	15	TRBV4-2	-	CASSQADTIQETQYF	TGTGCCAGCAGCCAAGCAGACACAATCCAAGAGACCCAGTACTTC
TRBJ2-3	-	17	TRBV7-2	-	CASSLYVRTRSTDTQYF	TGTGCCAGCAGCCTCTACGTTCGGACACGGAGCACAGATACGCAGTATTTT
TRBJ2-5	-	14	TRBV7-9	TRBD2	CASSLPTSGETQYF	TGTGCCAGCAGCTTGCCGACTAGCGGGGAGACCCAGTACTTC
TRBJ2-5	-	14	TRBV9	-	CASSVAPRRETQYF	TGTGCCAGCAGCGTTGCCCCGAGGCGGGAGACCCAGTACTTC
TRBJ2-7	many	15	TRBV15	-	CATSREVLAGGEQYF	TGTGCCACCAGCAGAGAGGTACTAGCCGGGGGCGAGCAGTACTTC
TRBJ1-1	-	15	TRBV19	-	CASSIRLMEYTEAFF	TGTGCCAGTAGTATCAGGTTGATGGAATACACTGAAGCTTTCTTT
TRBJ2-7	-	13	TRBV3-1/TRBV3-2	-	CASSVLTVYEQYF	TGTGCCAGCAGCGTTTTAACAGTGTACGAGCAGTACTTC
TRBJ2-4	-	17	TRBV18	-	CASSPPAGANLENIQYF	TGTGCCAGCTCACCACCGGCGGGGGCGAACCTGGAAAACATTCAGTACTTC
TRBJ1-4	-	16	TRBV4-3	-	CASSQDRLGGNEKLFF	TGCGCCAGCAGCCAAGATCGCCTAGGTGGTAATGAAAAACTGTTTTTT